Following are 24 T cell receptor beta chains from one sample sequenced in a study of post-analysis software for immune sequencing data. What these receptors recognize is not known. Tagging with unique molecular identifiers was a feature of the TCR beta cDNA libraries. TCRdb analysed the PCR reads with MiXCR anew, one entry per CDR3 protein. The repertoire consists of about 760,000 distinct CDR3 sequences, with roughly 27% occurring once and the leading ten covering more than 0.45%. The study's findings and limits: Included in a set of four or five TRBV segments more frequent in patients than controls were TRBV5-6, TRBV5-1 and TRBV20-1.

The sequencing sample was made of blood. These receptors were obtained from a girl aged 5 to 17 with multiple sclerosis.

The rearrangement joins TRBV5-1 to TRBJ2-3, with 8 bases aligning to TRBD2. J was trimmed by 6 bases and V by 2 bases; bases with no gene match: 11. This CDR3 region has 16 residues. Germline V CDR1 and CDR2: SGHRS, YFSETQ. CDR3 sequence reads: CASSLVLAELPDTQYF. The CDR3, as DNA: TGCGCCAGCAGCTTAGTACTAGCGGAACTACCCGATACGCAGTATTTT.

This clonotype was counted only a few times. This chain links TRBV20-1 with TRBJ2-4; D may be TRBD1 or TRBD2 (5 bases each). Germline lookup yields CDR1 DFQATT and CDR2 SNEGSKA (reference sequence). V dropped 5 bases and J dropped 13 bases, with 24 bases sitting between them. There are 14 residues in the CDR3. CDR3: CSAFSWDGPMEQYF. The CDR3 coding sequence is TGCAGTGCTTTTTCTTGGGACGGTCCTATGGAGCAGTACTTC.

This clonotype was recorded a few times. The chain links TRBV7-2 to TRBJ2-1, with 7 bases identical to TRBD1. Germline assignment: CDR1 SGHTA and CDR2 FQGNSA. This CDR3 has 15 residues. The ends lost 2 bases at V and 7 bases at J; junction bases unmatched: 8. The CDR3 protein is CASSLLGQPNNEQFF. DNA for the CDR3: TGTGCCAGCAGCTTACTGGGACAGCCGAATAATGAGCAGTTCTTC.

This clonotype appeared many times. The chain employs TRBV29-1 and TRBJ2-7; D may match TRBD1 or TRBD2 (5 bases each). The germline V gene has CDR1 SQVTM and CDR2 ANQGSEA. CDR3 size: 12 residues. CDR3 amino acids: CGVVDSGYEQYF. Here the CDR3 DNA reads TGCGGAGTAGTTGACAGCGGATACGAGCAGTACTTC.

The table lists this clonotype with a few counts. The V gene is TRBV6-2 or TRBV6-3, the J gene TRBJ1-5, with D uncertain. V shed 0 bases and J shed 3 bases, with 12 bases lying between them. The CDR3 contains 16 residues. Germline V gene data show CDR1 as MNHEY and CDR2 as SVGEGT. CDR3 amino acids: CASSYSWQSINQPQHF. The CDR3 region has the DNA TGTGCCAGCAGTTACTCATGGCAGTCCATCAATCAGCCCCAGCATTTT.

The chain couples TRBV4-1 to TRBJ1-6; D possibly corresponds to TRBD1 (6 bases). Germline CDR1 and CDR2: MGHRA and YSYEKL. CDR3 size: 16 residues. The germline V and J ends were trimmed by 0 bases and 7 bases, with 13 bases remaining between them. The CDR3 loop is CASSQDRNRANSPLHF. The CDR3 DNA is TGCGCCAGCAGCCAAGATCGGAACAGGGCGAATTCACCCCTCCACTTT.

This sequence joins TRBV6-1 and TRBJ1-5; possibly TRBD1 for D (5 bases). The CDR3 extends over 18 amino acids. Per the germline V gene, CDR1 is MNHNS and CDR2 is SASEGT. Trimming cost V 7 bases and J 0 bases, with 22 bases left between them. The chain's CDR3 is CASKKGWDGRLSNQPQHF. CDR3 coding DNA: TGTGCCAGCAAAAAAGGGTGGGACGGGCGACTTAGCAATCAGCCCCAGCATTTT.

A word on this clonotype: Possible read error: a much larger clone is one base away. The chain has TRBV5-8 and TRBJ2-1; maybe TRBD1 (6 bases). The last part of the DNA fits TRBJ2-7 better; the J call may be wrong. The CDR3 length is 14 residues. The germline V gene encodes CDR1 SGHTS and CDR2 YDEGEE. The CDR3 sequence: CASAAAGVYNEQYF. The CDR3 DNA follows: TGTGCCAGCGCGGCGGCAGGGGTGTACAATGAGCAGTACTTC.

This rearrangement joins TRBV11-3 to TRBJ2-1, with D perhaps matching TRBD1 or TRBD2 (6 bases each). The length of the CDR3 is 15 residues. CDR1 is SGHNT and CDR2 is YENEEA in the germline V gene. With 1 base removed from V and 9 bases from J, the gap between germline ends came to 16 bases. The DNA for the CDR3 is TGTGCCAGCAGCTTAGGCGGGACACTCAATCCTGAGCAGTTCTTC. It codes for CASSLGGTLNPEQFF. The variable domain in full, with the rest retrieved from reference TRBV11-3 and TRBJ2-1, is EAGVVQSPRYKIIEKKQPVAFWCNPISGHNTLYWYLQNLGQGPELLIRYENEEAVDDSQLPKDRFSAERLKGVDSTLKIQPAELGDSAVYLCASSLGGTLNPEQFFGPGTRLTVL.

Worth noting for this clonotype: Its ends do not fully match the called genes, so a read error is possible. This rearrangement joins TRBV7-6 to TRBJ1-1; the D is unclear. The CDR3 contains 15 residues. Per the germline V gene, CDR1 is SGHVS and CDR2 is FNYEAQ. The CDR3 is CASSSPGGLNAEAFF. In DNA, the CDR3 is TGTGCCAGCAGCTCCCCGGGAGGACTGAACGCTGAAGCTTTCTTT.

This clonotype showed up many times. This chain connects TRBV3-1 to TRBJ2-1, with a tentative D call TRBD1 (6 bases). The V end was cut by 0 bases, the J end by 7 bases, with 13 bases between. Germline V gene lookup returns CDR1 LGHDT and CDR2 YNNKEL (reference sequence). The CDR3 runs 15 residues. CDR3 DNA sequence: TGTGCCAGCAGCCAAGACGTGACAGGCGGGAATGAGCAGTTCTTC. Its protein is CASSQDVTGGNEQFF.

With regard to this clonotype: The germline gene is not matched at one end of the junction; a read error may be the cause. CDR3 DNA sequence: TGTGCCAGCAGTTACTCGAGGCGCGGTAACTATGGCCACACCTTC. Translating it yields CASSYSRRGNYGHTF. The V gene is TRBV6-5, the J gene TRBJ1-2; the D is unclear. Germline V gives CDR1 MNHEY, CDR2 SVGAGI. The CDR3 is made up of 15 amino acids.

Worth noting for this clonotype: A single base separates this from a much larger clone, so it may be a read error. The chain has TRBV4-1 and TRBJ2-1; 16 nucleotides match TRBD2. The CDR3 runs 17 residues. Germline CDR1 and CDR2: MGHRA and YSYEKL. The CDR3 sequence is CANSQGLAGGPHNEQFF. In DNA, the CDR3 is TGCGCCAACAGCCAGGGACTAGCGGGGGGGCCACACAATGAGCAGTTCTTC.

V usage is TRBV29-1 and J usage is TRBJ1-1; D remains ambiguous. V dropped 2 bases and J dropped 4 bases, with 23 bases sitting between them. This CDR3 region has 17 residues. The germline V gene has CDR1 SQVTM and CDR2 ANQGSEA. The CDR3: CSVENPNGWAVSTEAFF. CDR3 DNA: TGCAGCGTTGAAAACCCAAACGGGTGGGCCGTGAGCACTGAAGCTTTCTTT.

This clonotype was detected a few times. This rearrangement joins TRBV6-2 or TRBV6-3 to TRBJ2-1; 12 nucleotides line up with TRBD2. The CDR3 totals 14 residues. With 5 bases clipped from V and 7 bases from J, the junction kept 3 bases outside the gene matches. Germline V lookup: CDR1 MNHEY, CDR2 SVGEGT. The CDR3 here is CASSRGLAGNEQFF. The CDR3 DNA reads as TGTGCCAGCAGTCGAGGACTAGCGGGAAATGAGCAGTTCTTC.

The J gene is TRBJ1-5, the V gene TRBV29-1; D not certain. V was shortened by 6 bases and J by 5 bases, with 17 bases between the two germline ends. Germline lookup yields CDR1 SQVTM and CDR2 ANQGSEA. The CDR3 loop spans 14 amino acids. The CDR3 loop reads CSVGGGVTDQPQHF. The CDR3 region has the DNA TGCAGCGTAGGAGGTGGGGTAACGGATCAGCCCCAGCATTTT. The full variable domain, in which reference TRBV29-1 and TRBJ1-5 provide the parts outside the CDR3, is SAVISQKPSRDICQRGTSLTIQCQVDSQVTMMFWYRQQPGQSLTLIATANQGSEATYESGFVIDKFPISRPNLTFSTLTVSNMSPEDSSIYLCSVGGGVTDQPQHFGDGTRLSIL.

The chain has TRBV4-3 and TRBJ2-4; D may correspond to TRBD1 or TRBD2 (6 bases each). CDR3 size: 17 residues. Trimming took 1 base from V and 4 from J, leaving 17 bases between them. Germline V CDR1 and CDR2: LGHNA, YSLEER. The CDR3 protein is CASSQGRGQVGKNIQYF. The DNA of the CDR3 is TGCGCCAGCAGCCAAGGCCGGGGGCAGGTCGGTAAAAACATTCAGTACTTC.

V gene TRBV24-1 combines with J gene TRBJ2-3; 11 bases line up with TRBD2. Germline CDR1 is KGHDR and CDR2 is SFDVKD. There are 16 residues in the CDR3. The trim removed 2 bases at V and 2 bases at J, leaving 2 bases unmatched. In nucleotides, the CDR3 is TGTGCCACCAGTGATTGGGGACTAGCGGACACAGATACGCAGTATTTT. This translates into CATSDWGLADTDTQYF.

The chain couples TRBV20-1 to TRBJ1-5; 12 bases fit TRBD1. There are 15 residues in the CDR3. Germline lookup yields CDR1 DFQATT and CDR2 SNEGSKA (reference sequence). Trimming took 5 bases from V and 9 from J; bases not matched to a gene: 11. CDR3 coding DNA: TGCAGTGCTTCTAGGGACAGGGGGCTTGGTCGGCCCCAGCATTTT. As protein: CSASRDRGLGRPQHF.

This chain links TRBV29-1 with TRBJ2-1; 11 bases align to TRBD1. The CDR3 has 14 residues. The germline gives CDR1 SQVTM, CDR2 ANQGSEA. After removal of 6 bases from V and 7 bases from J, the junction contained 8 bases not matched to a gene. CDR3 DNA sequence: TGCAGCGTCACCCGGGACAGGGGGGGGAATGAGCAGTTCTTC. Its protein is CSVTRDRGGNEQFF.

J is TRBJ2-4 and V is TRBV12-3 or TRBV12-4; D unresolved. This CDR3 spans 15 amino acids. Trimming cost V 0 bases and J 3 bases, with 9 bases left between them. CDR3 DNA sequence: TGTGCCAGCAGTTTAGCCAGAACGGGCAAAAACATTCAGTACTTC. It translates to CASSLARTGKNIQYF.

V gene TRBV28 combines with J gene TRBJ2-3; 7 positions agree with TRBD2. CDR1 and CDR2 from the germline V gene are MDHEN and SYDVKM. This CDR3 contains 15 residues. V shed 5 bases, J shed 1 base, and the junction held 6 bases outside the gene matches. The CDR3 here is CASSRLAVRTDTQYF. The DNA for the CDR3 is TGTGCCAGCAGTCGGCTAGCGGTTCGCACAGATACGCAGTATTTT.

This clonotype has ten or more counts. This sequence joins TRBV29-1 and TRBJ2-3, with D unclear. This CDR3 is built from 13 residues. Germline assignment: CDR1 SQVTM and CDR2 ANQGSEA. Trimming cost V 3 bases and J 2 bases, with 9 bases left between them. The CDR3: CSVESLNTDTQYF. The CDR3 region has the DNA TGCAGCGTTGAGTCTCTGAACACAGATACGCAGTATTTT.

This clonotype was detected many times. The chain joins TRBV20-1 to TRBJ2-3; the match to TRBD2 covers 10 bases. This CDR3 contains 15 residues. V gave up 6 bases and J gave up 6 bases; unmatched junction bases: 12. Germline values: CDR1 DFQATT, CDR2 SNEGSKA (reference sequence). The CDR3 DNA is TGCAGTGCCGATCAAGGGGGACTAGCGTTGGATACGCAGTATTTT. Protein: CSADQGGLALDTQYF.